This T cell receptor beta chain is drawn from a study of PD-1 blockade in classical Hodgkin lymphoma. Sequencing used immunoSEQ multiplex PCR; TCRdb keeps in-frame clones, though not all of them. The sample has about 41,000 clones, around 69% seen once. Time point of the sample: cycle 4 day 1 (C4D1), after more than five weeks of nivolumab. All the patients suffered relapse after autologous stem cell transplantation, and brentuximab vedotin exposure differed. Losses at the gene ends were 2 bases for V and 3 bases for J; bases not matched to a gene: 10. Germline V gives CDR1 PRHDT, CDR2 FYEKMQ (reference sequence). The CDR3 runs 17 residues.

The sequence was obtained from a human donor with classical Hodgkin lymphoma. Sequenced here: peripheral blood mononuclear cells (PBMCs), sampled before the fourth cycle of nivolumab. The chain is built from TRBV13 and TRBJ1-2; 9 positions agree with TRBD1. As DNA, the CDR3 is TGTGCCAGCAGCTTAAATACAGGGGGCCAGGAGGACTATGGCTACACCTTC. Translated: CASSLNTGGQEDYGYTF.